Below are 14 T cell receptor beta chains sequenced from a single sample in a study of blood T cell repertoires in COVID-19. TCRdb's copy holds only in-frame clones and misses some; the assay was immunoSEQ multiplex PCR. Counted here are tens of thousands of clones, roughly 89% occurring once; the ten biggest clones make up approximately 8.1%. Source material: peripheral blood. These receptors originate from a human donor in a cohort sampled during active COVID-19.

The chain joins TRBV2 to TRBJ1-1, with D unclear. The CDR3 runs 13 residues. Trimming removed 3 bases from V and 1 base from J, with 6 bases in between. Per the germline V gene, CDR1 is SNHLY and CDR2 is FYNNEI. CDR3 region: CASSDEGNTEAFF. DNA for the CDR3: TGTGCCAGCAGTGACGAGGGGAACACTGAAGCTTTCTTT.

The rearrangement uses TRBV30 and TRBJ2-7; a weak D match, TRBD2 (6 bases). The germline V and J ends were trimmed by 4 bases and 0 bases, with 13 bases remaining between them. The CDR3 loop spans 14 amino acids. In germline, CDR1 is GTSNPN, CDR2 SVGIG (reference sequence). For the CDR3, the DNA is TGTGCCTGGACCGCCGGGACTTCCTCCTACGAGCAGTACTTC. Its translation: CAWTAGTSSYEQYF.

The V gene is TRBV28, the J gene TRBJ1-2; 7 bases are shared with TRBD1. This CDR3 is built from 14 residues. J lost 4 bases, V lost 8 bases, and 10 bases had no gene match. Germline V gives CDR1 MDHEN, CDR2 SYDVKM. CDR3 coding DNA: TGTGCCAGCTCCCGGGACAGCCGGGGCTATGGCTACACCTTC. Translating gives CASSRDSRGYGYTF.

The chain uses TRBV6-5 and TRBJ1-5; D gene unclear. V lost 2 bases and J 0 bases, leaving 11 bases between the germline ends. The CDR3 runs 16 residues. Per germline, CDR1 MNHEY and CDR2 SVGAGI. The CDR3: CASSYIPGVSNQPQHF. The DNA for the CDR3 is TGTGCCAGCAGTTACATACCCGGGGTTAGCAATCAGCCCCAGCATTTT.

The rearrangement links TRBV9 to TRBJ2-7; possible D gene TRBD1, 6 bases. Trimming took off 4 bases at V and 4 bases at J, with 15 bases between the two ends. Germline V gives CDR1 SGDLS, CDR2 YYNGEE. The CDR3 runs to 14 residues. DNA of the CDR3: TGTGCCAGCAGCACACGGGACATCCCTTACGAGCAGTACTTC. This translates into CASSTRDIPYEQYF.

J is TRBJ2-4 and V is TRBV4-3, with 8 positions matching TRBD2. The CDR3 runs to 18 residues. The junction had 7 bases not matched to a gene; V was cut back by 0 bases and J by 0 bases. Per germline, CDR1 LGHNA and CDR2 YSLEER. CDR3 loop: CASSQDLPRGVAKNIQYF. The CDR3 bases are TGCGCCAGCAGCCAAGATCTCCCGCGGGGGGTAGCCAAAAACATTCAGTACTTC.

The V call is TRBV10-3, the J call TRBJ2-5; D call uncertain. Germline CDR1 reads ENHRY; CDR2 reads SYGVKD. V lost 3 bases, J lost 7 bases, and 15 bases lay in between. The CDR3 is 14 residues long. The CDR3 loop is CAISDTAPSGTQYF. In DNA, the CDR3 is TGTGCCATCAGTGACACAGCCCCATCAGGGACCCAGTACTTC.

This rearrangement joins TRBV5-1 to TRBJ2-2, with unresolved D. Germline CDR1 and CDR2: SGHRS and YFSETQ. V was trimmed by 5 bases and J by 5 bases, leaving 13 bases between them. This CDR3 is 14 amino acids long. The CDR3 is CASSVGVRTGELFF. The CDR3 nucleotides read TGCGCCAGCAGTGTTGGAGTAAGGACCGGGGAGCTGTTTTTT. Looking up the rest from reference TRBV5-1 and TRBJ2-2 gives the full variable domain: KAGVTQTPRYLIKTRGQQVTLSCSPISGHRSVSWYQQTPGQGLQFLFEYFSETQRNKGNFPGRFSGRQFSNSRSEMNVSTLELGDSALYLCASSVGVRTGELFFGEGSRLTVL.

The chain uses TRBV3-1 (or the pseudogene TRBV3-2) and TRBJ2-1; D possibly corresponds to TRBD2 (5 bases). Trimming shortened V by 2 bases and J by 7 bases, and 15 bases separated the two germline ends. The germline V gene encodes CDR1 LGHDT and CDR2 YNNKEL (reference sequence). The CDR3 is made up of 15 amino acids. DNA for the CDR3: TGTGCCAGCAGCCAATGGCAGGCGGGCGGAAATGAGCAGTTCTTC. Its protein product is CASSQWQAGGNEQFF.

The CDR3 nucleotides are TGCGCCAGCAGCGCCGGGACTAGCGGGAGCACAGATACGCAGTATTTT. Translating it yields CASSAGTSGSTDTQYF. The chain couples TRBV5-1 to TRBJ2-3; 12 bases line up with TRBD2. The CDR3 runs to 16 residues. J gave up 0 bases and V 4 bases, and 3 bases lay outside the gene matches. Germline CDR1 reads SGHRS; CDR2 reads YFSETQ.

This clone appeared many times. The V call is TRBV7-9, the J call TRBJ2-3; TRBD2 might be the D (6 bases). Per germline, CDR1 SEHNR and CDR2 FQNEAQ (reference sequence). This CDR3 spans 12 amino acids. Trimming took 3 bases from V and 5 from J, leaving 6 bases between them. CDR3 region: CASSFSGDTQYF. CDR3 DNA sequence: TGTGCCAGCAGCTTTAGCGGAGATACGCAGTATTTT.

The chain is built from TRBV28 and TRBJ2-4; D gene ambiguous. Germline V gives CDR1 MDHEN, CDR2 SYDVKM. This CDR3 region has 16 residues. Trimming pared 4 bases from V and 0 bases from J, leaving 13 bases between. Written as DNA, the CDR3 is TGTGCCAGCAGTTCACTAAAAGCTATAGCCAAAAACATTCAGTACTTC. Translation: CASSSLKAIAKNIQYF.

This chain joins TRBV11-2 and TRBJ2-3, with TRBD2 matching over 8 bases. This CDR3 has 15 amino acids. Germline-derived CDR1 and CDR2 are SGHAT and FQNNGV. Trimming cost V 5 bases and J 6 bases; bases outside gene matches: 10. The CDR3 DNA follows: TGTGCCAGCAGCCCCCGCCGGGGGGGCATGGATACGCAGTATTTT. Residues: CASSPRRGGMDTQYF.

The chain uses TRBV24-1 and TRBJ2-1; TRBD2 matches 15 bases. This CDR3 is 19 amino acids long. J was trimmed by 4 bases and V by 4 bases; bases with no gene match: 10. Germline V gene data show CDR1 as KGHDR and CDR2 as SFDVKD. CDR3 sequence (DNA): TGTGCCACCAGTGACCCGAGCACCGGGACTAGCGGGAGGTACAATGAGCAGTTCTTC. Translating gives CATSDPSTGTSGRYNEQFF.